This T cell receptor (beta chain) was sequenced for a study of vaccination and CD4 T cells after COVID-19. The wider study: SARS-CoV-2 was confirmed by nasal swab PCR; disease was mild in under ten, severe in one. Four females and six males made up the convalescents, two of whom were Hispanic.

With respect to this clonotype: What it binds is not known.

Sequencing of the DNA from cultured CD4+ T cells was carried out with the Oncomine TCR Beta short-read assay. Extraction of genomic DNA was performed on cultured CD4+ T cells. Using its own MiXCR run on the PCR reads, TCRdb lists one record per CDR3 protein. The profile shows about 12,000 distinct CDR3 sequences, roughly 73% of them singletons. Treatment meaning: approximately nine-day PBMC culture with coronavirus spike peptide pools or control peptides (ViraFEST assay). The positive PCR dates, which preceded the US Alpha, Beta and Delta variants, fell between March and December 2020. Trimming removed 2 bases from V and 1 base from J, with 16 bases in between. This CDR3 comprises 16 residues. Germline CDR1 DFQATT, CDR2 SNEGSKA (reference sequence).

What was sequenced was CD4+ T cells from blood, cultured in vitro. The TCR originated in a human donor who had recovered from COVID-19. V gene TRBV20-1 combines with J gene TRBJ2-3; D could derive from TRBD1 or TRBD2 (5 bases each). CDR3: CSARKTRGPRTDTQYF. The CDR3, as DNA: TGCAGTGCTAGAAAGACCCGGGGACCACGCACAGATACGCAGTATTTT.